This is a list of T cell receptor beta chains from one sample in a study of cytomegalovirus exposure and HLA in healthy donors. Here immunoSEQ multiplex PCR was the method, and the copy in TCRdb shows in-frame clones only, minus some. The table records 180,000 or so clones, 80% of them present only once. The sample comprised PBMCs. The origin of the receptors is a woman aged 30 to 39 in good health and CMV-seronegative. CDR3s include the opening cysteine and the closing phenylalanine or tryptophan. A D gene is named only where the DNA matches it firmly. Only part of the rows carry a size: once, few, many, or a class if the clone is expanded.

D	V	J	size	DNA	CDR3
NA	TRBV7-9	TRBJ1-2	NA	TGTGCCAGCAGCCCCCGCACACGAGCGGAAGGGTTGCACACCTTC	CASSPRTRAEGLHTF
TRBD2	TRBV28	TRBJ2-1	NA	TGTGCCAGCAGTTCCACCCGGACTAGCGGGGGACCGAGCTCCTACAATGAGCAGTTCTTC	CASSSTRTSGGPSSYNEQFF
NA	TRBV7-6	TRBJ1-2	once	TGTGCCAGCAGCTCCCGCACAGGGTACTATGGCTACACCTTC	CASSSRTGYYGYTF
NA	TRBV6-1	TRBJ1-1	once	TGTGCCAGCACCCAGACAGGTTTGAACACTGAAGCTTTCTTT	CASTQTGLNTEAFF
NA	TRBV6-5	TRBJ1-2	few	TGTGCCAGCAGCCCGGGAACGTCCCTGGGGGGCTACACCTTC	CASSPGTSLGGYTF
NA	TRBV6-6	TRBJ1-4	NA	TGTGCCAGCAGTTACCTTTCGCGGGAAAAACTGTTTTTT	CASSYLSREKLFF
NA	TRBV19	TRBJ1-4	NA	TGTGCCAGTAGCCCTCCAGGGAATGAAAAACTGTTTTTT	CASSPPGNEKLFF
NA	TRBV6-1	TRBJ1-2	few	TGTGCCAGCACCTCCGGGTCCTCCGGCGGCTATGGCTACACCTTC	CASTSGSSGGYGYTF
NA	TRBV15	TRBJ1-1	few	TGTGCCACCGGGAGGACGGGAGGTGGGGGAACTGAAGCTTTCTTT	CATGRTGGGGTEAFF
NA	TRBV18	TRBJ1-5	NA	TGTGCCAGCCAACTGGCAGGGGCGCACAATCAGCCCCAGCATTTT	CASQLAGAHNQPQHF
TRBD1	TRBV5-6	TRBJ1-2	NA	TGTGCCAGCAGCCCGACAGGGGGCGACTATGGCTACACCTTC	CASSPTGGDYGYTF
TRBD2	TRBV10-2	TRBJ2-7	few	TGCGCCAGCAGTGACCCAGGGAGCGGGGGGGCCTCCGAGCAGTACTTC	CASSDPGSGGASEQYF
NA	TRBV6-1	TRBJ1-1	NA	TGTGCCAGCAGTGAAGCGAAGGGAGTGGGGGCTTTCTTT	CASSEAKGVGAFF
NA	TRBV2	TRBJ2-7	NA	TGTGCCAGCAGTGACAGGGCCAACGAGCAGTACTTC	CASSDRANEQYF
NA	TRBV4-3	TRBJ1-2	once	TGCGCCAGCAGCCAAGATTGGGTAGGAGGGGATGGCTACACCTTC	CASSQDWVGGDGYTF
TRBD1	TRBV5-1	TRBJ2-7	NA	TGCGCCAGCAGCTTGTCTCAGGGACAGGGGGTGGACGAGCAGTACTTC	CASSLSQGQGVDEQYF
NA	TRBV14	TRBJ1-6	NA	TGTGCCAGCAGCCACCGAGGGACAAGAAATTCACCCCTCCACTTT	CASSHRGTRNSPLHF
NA	TRBV28	TRBJ1-5	NA	TGTGCCAGCAGTTTCCCGTCAGGGCCTCAGCCCCAGCATTTT	CASSFPSGPQPQHF
NA	TRBV2	TRBJ1-1	NA	TGTGCCAGCAGTGACAGGGCCGAAGACCAAGCTTTCTTT	CASSDRAEDQAFF
TRBD2	TRBV13	TRBJ2-3	NA	TGTGCCAGCAGGCAACGCGGGGGGGTTCTCAAAGATACGCAGTATTTT	CASRQRGGVLKDTQYF
TRBD2	TRBV9	TRBJ2-2	NA	TGTGCCAGCAGCCCTAGCGGGGGGGGATACACCGGGGAGCTGTTTTTT	CASSPSGGGYTGELFF
NA	TRBV6-1	TRBJ1-2	NA	TGTGCCAGCAGTGAAGCAGTGGGCCGCCTTGGCTACACCTTC	CASSEAVGRLGYTF
TRBD2	TRBV25-1	TRBJ2-7	NA	TGTGCCAGCAGTGAAGCGGGGGGGGATCCCTACGAGCAGTACTTC	CASSEAGGDPYEQYF
NA	TRBV6-1	TRBJ1-5	NA	TGTGCCAGCAGTGAAGCGGGGGCCACCCTGATTAGCAATCAGCCCCAGCATTTT	CASSEAGATLISNQPQHF
NA	TRBV6-4	TRBJ1-5	NA	TGTGCCAGCAGTGACTCAGCAGGGTTAAATCAGCCCCAGCATTTT	CASSDSAGLNQPQHF
NA	TRBV4-1	TRBJ1-2	NA	TGCGCCAGCAGCCAGGAGCAGGGTTTCTATGGCTACACCTTC	CASSQEQGFYGYTF
TRBD1	TRBV10-2	TRBJ2-2	NA	TGCGCCAGCAGGGCCCAGACAGGGGTCGCCGGGGAGCTGTTTTTT	CASRAQTGVAGELFF
NA	TRBV5-8	TRBJ1-6	once	TGTGCCAGCCCCCCCTCTTCAGAAGTCAATTCACCCCTCCACTTT	CASPPSSEVNSPLHF
NA	TRBV6-1	TRBJ2-2	NA	TGTGCCAGCAGTGAATTGGCGGGGCAAAACACCGGGGAGCTGTTTTTT	CASSELAGQNTGELFF
TRBD2	TRBV11-1	TRBJ2-5	NA	TGTGCCAGCAGCTTAGGGCGGGAGGCGACCCAGTACTTC	CASSLGREATQYF
TRBD1	TRBV30	TRBJ2-7	few	TGTGCCTCTGACCAGGGGACAGGGGGCGGCGAGCAGTACTTC	CASDQGTGGGEQYF
NA	TRBV5-1	TRBJ2-5	NA	TGCGCCAGCAGCTTGGCCGGTGGGGGGGCCGGGGAGACCCAGTACTTC	CASSLAGGGAGETQYF
NA	TRBV6-6	TRBJ1-1	NA	TGTGCCAGCAGTTACTTCCCAGGGGCTGAAGCTTTCTTT	CASSYFPGAEAFF
TRBD1	TRBV18	TRBJ1-3	NA	TGTGCCAGCTCGCGATCACAGGGGGCTTCAGGAAACACCATATATTTT	CASSRSQGASGNTIYF
NA	TRBV14	TRBJ2-2	NA	TGTGCCAGCAGCCAAGATGGACTTTTCACCGGGGAGCTGTTTTTT	CASSQDGLFTGELFF
NA	TRBV10-3	TRBJ2-3	few	TGTGCCATCAGTGATTATCTAGATACGCAGTATTTT	CAISDYLDTQYF
TRBD2	TRBV25-1	TRBJ2-5	NA	TGTGCCTGCCGTCGCGGGGGGCAAGAGACCCAGTACTTC	CACRRGGQETQYF
NA	TRBV9	TRBJ2-1	NA	TGTGCCAGCAGCGTAGTCGGGGGTAGCGGTTTGAATGAGCAGTTCTTC	CASSVVGGSGLNEQFF